This is a list of T cell receptor beta chains from one sample in a study of T cells in Graves' hyperthyroidism and ophthalmopathy. TCRdb called the multiplex PCR reads again in MiXCR, with one record for every CDR3 protein. Here the sample spans 300,000 to 400,000 distinct CDR3 sequences, about 15% being singletons. The specimen sequenced was blood. These TCRs come from an older woman with Graves' hyperthyroidism. The CDR3 runs from the conserved cysteine through the conserved F or W. The D gene is left open where the match is weak. The listing skips clone size in some rows; elsewhere it reads once, few, many or a size class.

J: TRBJ2-1; D: NA; V: TRBV30; size: many; DNA: TGTGCCTGGAGCCCGGATTCCGGACGGGTATTCTCCTACAATGAGCAGTTCTTC; CDR3: CAWSPDSGRVFSYNEQFF
J: TRBJ2-7; D: TRBD1; V: TRBV28; size: few; DNA: TGTGCCAGCAGTTTGGAACGTTTTGGGACAGGGGGGAACGAGCAGTACTTC; CDR3: CASSLERFGTGGNEQYF
J: TRBJ2-5; D: NA; V: TRBV2; size: NA; DNA: TGTGCCAGCAGTGGAGAAGGCGGGAACGGAGAGACCCAGTACTTC; CDR3: CASSGEGGNGETQYF
J: TRBJ1-2; D: TRBD1; V: TRBV2; size: NA; DNA: TGTGCCAGCAGTTATGACAGGGAAAGCTATGGCTACACCTTC; CDR3: CASSYDRESYGYTF
J: TRBJ1-1; D: NA; V: TRBV11-2; size: many; DNA: TGTGCCAGCAGCTTAGATCGGGGACGCGGCACTGAAGCTTTCTTT; CDR3: CASSLDRGRGTEAFF
J: TRBJ1-1; D: NA; V: TRBV12-3/TRBV12-4; size: many; DNA: TGTGCCAGCAGCAAGGCAGTCAGTAACACTGAAGCTTTCTTT; CDR3: CASSKAVSNTEAFF
J: TRBJ2-1; D: TRBD2; V: TRBV9; size: NA; DNA: TGTGCCAGCAGCGGGGGGGGGTACTCCTACAATGAGCAGTTCTTC; CDR3: CASSGGGYSYNEQFF
J: TRBJ2-3; D: NA; V: TRBV6-5; size: many; DNA: TGTGCCAGCAGTTACTCGACCCTTACAGATACGCAGTATTTT; CDR3: CASSYSTLTDTQYF
J: TRBJ1-4; D: NA; V: TRBV28; size: many; DNA: TGTGCCAGCAGTTTACTTTTCTTAACAGGGAAGGGTAATGAAAAACTGTTTTTT; CDR3: CASSLLFLTGKGNEKLFF
J: TRBJ2-3; D: TRBD2; V: TRBV11-3; size: many; DNA: TGTGCCAGCAGCCGCGGACTAGCGGGAGGCACGCAGTATTTT; CDR3: CASSRGLAGGTQYF
J: TRBJ2-7; D: TRBD1; V: TRBV25-1; size: many; DNA: TGTGCCAGCAGTGGAGGGACAGGGAGCTACGAGCAGTACTTC; CDR3: CASSGGTGSYEQYF
J: TRBJ2-7; D: NA; V: TRBV7-9; size: many; DNA: TGTGCCAGCAGCTTAACCGGGATCAGCTCCTACGAGCAGTACTTC; CDR3: CASSLTGISSYEQYF
J: TRBJ2-7; D: NA; V: TRBV2; size: many; DNA: TGTGCCAGCAGCCTGGACAGATCCTACGAGCAGTACTTC; CDR3: CASSLDRSYEQYF
J: TRBJ2-7; D: NA; V: TRBV7-9; size: many; DNA: TGTGCCAGCAGCTTTGGGGAGCTCGAGCAGTACTTC; CDR3: CASSFGELEQYF
J: TRBJ2-5; D: TRBD2; V: TRBV3-1; size: many; DNA: TGTGCCAGCAGCCGAGCGGGAGGGGTTGAGACCCAGTACTTC; CDR3: CASSRAGGVETQYF
J: TRBJ1-1; D: NA; V: TRBV18; size: NA; DNA: TGTGCCACCTCGGGACAGAACACTGAAGCTTTCTTT; CDR3: CATSGQNTEAFF
J: TRBJ2-5; D: TRBD1; V: TRBV3-1; size: many; DNA: TGTGCCAGCAGCCGGGGAACAGGGGCTAATCAAGAGACCCAGTACTTC; CDR3: CASSRGTGANQETQYF
J: TRBJ2-1; D: NA; V: TRBV4-1; size: NA; DNA: TGCGCCAGCAGCCAAGGGGTAGCAATGGGGCAGTTCTTC; CDR3: CASSQGVAMGQFF
J: TRBJ1-1; D: NA; V: TRBV5-1; size: NA; DNA: TGTGCCAGCAGCTTGGGAGGCAGGGTAGGGGACACTGAAGCTTTCTTT; CDR3: CASSLGGRVGDTEAFF
J: TRBJ2-7; D: TRBD2; V: TRBV3-1; size: many; DNA: TGTGCCAGCAGCCGGCCGGATACTAGCGGGAACTACGAGCAGTACTTC; CDR3: CASSRPDTSGNYEQYF
J: TRBJ2-1; D: TRBD2; V: TRBV6-2/TRBV6-3; size: few; DNA: TGTGCCAGCAGTGAGGGACTAGCGGGTGGTGTAGAGTTCTTC; CDR3: CASSEGLAGGVEFF
J: TRBJ2-1; D: NA; V: TRBV5-1; size: many; DNA: TGCGCCAGCAGCCCGGGGCGGACTTTGAACAATGAGCAGTTCTTC; CDR3: CASSPGRTLNNEQFF
J: TRBJ1-3; D: TRBD1; V: TRBV2; size: NA; DNA: TGTGCCAACAGTGGCAGGGGGTCTGGAAACACCATATATTTT; CDR3: CANSGRGSGNTIYF
J: TRBJ2-1; D: TRBD2; V: TRBV15; size: many; DNA: TGTGCCACCAGCAGAGATACCGGGAGGGAGCAGTTCTTC; CDR3: CATSRDTGREQFF
J: TRBJ2-7; D: TRBD1; V: TRBV29-1; size: many; DNA: TGCAGCGTCCTACAACAGGGGGCGGGCGAGCAGTACTTC; CDR3: CSVLQQGAGEQYF
J: TRBJ2-2; D: NA; V: TRBV4-1; size: NA; DNA: TGCGCCAGCAGCCAAGGGATAGCGGCGAACACCGGGGAGCTGTTTTTT; CDR3: CASSQGIAANTGELFF
J: TRBJ2-5; D: TRBD2; V: TRBV7-2; size: many; DNA: TGTGCCAGCAGCTTAGGAGGGACTAGATGGGAGATGGGGACCCAGTACTTC; CDR3: CASSLGGTRWEMGTQYF
J: TRBJ1-1; D: TRBD1; V: TRBV6-1; size: many; DNA: TGTGCCAGCAGTTACACAACAGGACTACAGGGGGATACTGAAGCTTTCTTT; CDR3: CASSYTTGLQGDTEAFF
J: TRBJ2-3; D: TRBD2; V: TRBV19; size: few; DNA: TGTGCCAGTAGTATAGATACGGCTAGCGGGACCACCGGGGCAGATACGCAGTATTTT; CDR3: CASSIDTASGTTGADTQYF
J: TRBJ1-1; D: NA; V: TRBV9; size: NA; DNA: TGTGCCAGCAGCGTAGAAGCCCTGGCAGATCTACCCGCTGAAGCTTTCTTT; CDR3: CASSVEALADLPAEAFF
J: TRBJ2-7; D: NA; V: TRBV30; size: many; DNA: TGTGCCTGGAGGCATAGGGGCACCTACGAGCAGTACTTC; CDR3: CAWRHRGTYEQYF
J: TRBJ1-2; D: NA; V: TRBV5-1; size: few; DNA: TGCGCCACCCGAACGGGTTCGGGAGGCTACACCTTC; CDR3: CATRTGSGGYTF
J: TRBJ2-3; D: TRBD2; V: TRBV28; size: many; DNA: TGTGCCAGCAGTTCCCGAGCGGGAGAGAAGGCAGATACGCAGTATTTT; CDR3: CASSSRAGEKADTQYF
J: TRBJ1-2; D: NA; V: TRBV30; size: many; DNA: TGTGCCTGGAGTCGCTGGGATATCCGCTATGGCTACACCTTC; CDR3: CAWSRWDIRYGYTF
J: TRBJ2-3; D: NA; V: TRBV5-8; size: many; DNA: TGTGCCAGCAGCTCCGGCTCCATAGAAGATACGCAGTATTTT; CDR3: CASSSGSIEDTQYF
J: TRBJ2-1; D: TRBD1; V: TRBV11-3; size: many; DNA: TGTGCCAGCAGCTTAGAGTGGATAGGGACAGGAGACAATGAGCAGTTCTTC; CDR3: CASSLEWIGTGDNEQFF
J: TRBJ1-1; D: NA; V: TRBV6-1; size: many; DNA: TGTGCCAGCAGTCCGAATGCCGGGACTGAGGGCACTGAAGCTTTCTTT; CDR3: CASSPNAGTEGTEAFF
J: TRBJ1-1; D: NA; V: TRBV29-1; size: few; DNA: TGCAGCGTTGAAAGTAGTACGGACGACACTGAAGCTTTCTTT; CDR3: CSVESSTDDTEAFF
J: TRBJ2-3; D: NA; V: TRBV6-2/TRBV6-3; size: many; DNA: TGTGCCAGCAGTTACGTCTGGAAGGATACGCAGTATTTT; CDR3: CASSYVWKDTQYF
J: TRBJ1-2; D: NA; V: TRBV27; size: NA; DNA: TGTGCCAGTGGGGCAGTAGCTAACTATGGCTACACCTTC; CDR3: CASGAVANYGYTF
J: TRBJ2-1; D: TRBD2; V: TRBV6-1; size: many; DNA: TGTGCCAGCAGTGAAGCGGTGGTAGCGGGAGTGATACACAATGAGCAGTTCTTC; CDR3: CASSEAVVAGVIHNEQFF
J: TRBJ2-2; D: TRBD2; V: TRBV5-6; size: few; DNA: TGTGCCAGCAGCTTGCTTAGCGGGGCAACCGGGGAGCTGTTTTTT; CDR3: CASSLLSGATGELFF
J: TRBJ1-2; D: TRBD1; V: TRBV4-1; size: NA; DNA: TGCGCCAGCAGCTTTCCGGACAGGGGACTTTATGGCTACACCTTC; CDR3: CASSFPDRGLYGYTF
J: TRBJ1-5; D: NA; V: TRBV2; size: many; DNA: TGTGCCAGCGGGGCCCTGGAGGGATTTCAGCCCCAGCATTTT; CDR3: CASGALEGFQPQHF
J: TRBJ2-4; D: NA; V: TRBV7-2; size: many; DNA: TGTGCCAGCAGCTTAGTGGCAGCAATCCTCGGAAACATTCAGTACTTC; CDR3: CASSLVAAILGNIQYF
J: TRBJ2-1; D: NA; V: TRBV28; size: NA; DNA: TGTGCCACTACGTCGAGGGACACCCTAGGATACGAGCAGTTCTTC; CDR3: CATTSRDTLGYEQFF
J: TRBJ1-1; D: NA; V: TRBV10-3; size: many; DNA: TGTGCCATCAAGGTAGCAGGGGAGGACACTGAAGCTTTCTTT; CDR3: CAIKVAGEDTEAFF
J: TRBJ1-1; D: NA; V: TRBV12-3/TRBV12-4; size: many; DNA: TGTGCCAGCAGTTTCGGGGGCGTGAACACTGAAGCTTTCTTT; CDR3: CASSFGGVNTEAFF
J: TRBJ2-1; D: TRBD1; V: TRBV7-8; size: NA; DNA: TGTGCCAGCAGCCCGGGGACAGGGGGGATGGTCAATGAGCAGTTCTTC; CDR3: CASSPGTGGMVNEQFF
J: TRBJ2-2; D: TRBD2; V: TRBV12-3/TRBV12-4; size: NA; DNA: TGTGCCAGCAGCCCAAGGGGGGGCCTAGCGGGAGTCACCGGGGAGCTGTTTTTT; CDR3: CASSPRGGLAGVTGELFF
J: TRBJ2-1; D: TRBD2; V: TRBV12-3/TRBV12-4; size: NA; DNA: TGTGCCAGCTACCCTGGGGCTAGCGGGAAAAATGAGCAGTTCTTC; CDR3: CASYPGASGKNEQFF
J: TRBJ1-6; D: NA; V: TRBV3-1; size: many; DNA: TGTGCCAGCAGCCAACAGGGGAGTCCCCTCCACTTT; CDR3: CASSQQGSPLHF
J: TRBJ1-6; D: NA; V: TRBV27; size: NA; DNA: TGTGCCAGCAGTTTACGCTCTGGACAGAGTAATTCACCCCTCCACTTT; CDR3: CASSLRSGQSNSPLHF
J: TRBJ2-5; D: NA; V: TRBV24-1; size: many; DNA: TGTGCCACCAGTGATTCGGGGGATTGGGGTAGAGAGACCCAGTACTTC; CDR3: CATSDSGDWGRETQYF
J: TRBJ2-1; D: TRBD2; V: TRBV6-1; size: NA; DNA: TGTGCCAGCAGGTCCGGGACTAGCGGGGGCAATGAGCAGTTCTTC; CDR3: CASRSGTSGGNEQFF